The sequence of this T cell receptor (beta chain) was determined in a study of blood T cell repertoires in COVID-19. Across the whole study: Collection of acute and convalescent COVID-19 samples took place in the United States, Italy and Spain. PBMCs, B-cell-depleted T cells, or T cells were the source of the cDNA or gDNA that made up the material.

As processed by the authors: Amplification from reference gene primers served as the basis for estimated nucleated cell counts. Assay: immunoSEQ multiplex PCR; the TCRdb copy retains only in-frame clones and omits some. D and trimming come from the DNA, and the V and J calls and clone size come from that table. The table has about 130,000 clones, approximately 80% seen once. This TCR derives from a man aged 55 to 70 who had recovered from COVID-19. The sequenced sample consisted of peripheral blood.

The CDR3 loop reads CASSLEGARGYTF. Here the CDR3 DNA reads TGTGCCAGCAGTTTAGAGGGGGCGCGGGGCTACACCTTC. The chain links TRBV28 to TRBJ1-2; 7 bases align to TRBD1. With 2 bases clipped from V and 8 bases from J, the junction kept 5 bases outside the gene matches. The CDR3 sequence is 13 residues long. CDR1 is MDHEN, CDR2 SYDVKM, per germline.